This entry lists 2 T cell receptor beta chains sequenced from one sample in a study of T cell responses to AZD1222 COVID-19 vaccine (dated by TCRdb to 2020 to 2023). The method behind the library was the immunoSEQ multiplex PCR assay. In its TCRdb copy, this immuneACCESS table keeps in-frame sequences only and misses some clones. Where compared with another copy, unresolved V genes explain less than half of these, and the others have no known cause. The sample records 84,000 or so clones, approximately 90% of which are singletons. The ten largest clones add up to 2.5% to 4% of the sample. The time point label corresponds to: about 28 days (+/-7) after the second vaccine dose. Sequenced here: peripheral blood, sampled 28 days after the second AZD1222 dose. These receptor sequences come from an adult who received the AZD1222 COVID-19 vaccine.

The genes are TRBV10-2 and TRBJ1-6, with D perhaps TRBD1 (6 bases). The CDR3 extends over 12 amino acids. Trimming pared 8 bases from V and 9 bases from J, leaving 11 bases between. Germline-derived CDR1 and CDR2 are WSHSY and SAAADI. The CDR3 DNA reads as TGCGCCAGCCGGACAGAGGCTTCACCCCTCCACTTT. Protein product: CASRTEASPLHF.

The rearrangement joins TRBV5-1 to TRBJ2-3; D possibly corresponds to TRBD2 (5 bases). In germline, CDR1 is SGHRS, CDR2 YFSETQ. Trimming left V 3 bases short and J 3 bases short, with 17 bases between. The CDR3 sequence is 16 residues long. The CDR3 DNA follows: TGCGCCAGCAGCTCCCGCGGACTGCTGCGGACAGATACGCAGTATTTT. Translating it yields CASSSRGLLRTDTQYF.